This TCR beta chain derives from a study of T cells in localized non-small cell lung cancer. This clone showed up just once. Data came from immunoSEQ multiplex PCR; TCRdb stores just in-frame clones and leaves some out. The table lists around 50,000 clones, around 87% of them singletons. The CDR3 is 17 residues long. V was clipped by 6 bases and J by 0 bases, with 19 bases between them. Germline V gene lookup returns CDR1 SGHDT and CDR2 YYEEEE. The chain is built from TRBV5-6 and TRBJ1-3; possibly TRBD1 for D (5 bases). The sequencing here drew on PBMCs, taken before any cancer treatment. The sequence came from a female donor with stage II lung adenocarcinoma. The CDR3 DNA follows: TGTGCCAGCATCCTAGGACACCTGAAGTTCTCTGGAAACACCATATATTTT. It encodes CASILGHLKFSGNTIYF.